This T cell receptor (beta chain) emerged from a study of blood T cell repertoires in COVID-19. Across the study: Sites across the United States, Italy and Spain contributed samples from acute and convalescent COVID-19. From T cells, B-cell-depleted T cells, or PBMCs came the material, which was cDNA or gDNA.

The V end lost 7 bases, the J end lost 0 bases, and 14 bases lay between the germline ends. The CDR3 length is 15 residues. The germline CDR1 and CDR2 sequences are LNHDA and SQIVND (reference sequence). Per the original methods: Scientists estimated how many nucleated cells there were by amplifying reference gene primers. Using immunoSEQ multiplex PCR, the repertoire was profiled, and TCRdb retains in-frame clones only, with some absent. V, J and clone size derive from that table, while D and trimming were established from the DNA sequence. The sample carries approximately 300,000 clones, roughly 90% recorded once.

The chain combines TRBV19 with TRBJ2-3; D is perhaps TRBD1 (6 bases). Material: peripheral blood. The TCR was taken from a man between 18 and 35 years old who had recovered from COVID-19. CDR3 in amino acids: CASTSTGQSTDTQYF. The CDR3 region has the DNA TGTGCCAGTACCTCGACAGGACAAAGCACAGATACGCAGTATTTT.